This T cell receptor beta chain was retrieved from a study of Graves' ophthalmopathy and Graves' hyperthyroidism. The study excluded patients with other autoimmune diseases, uncontrolled infections, pregnancy or lactation. Establishment of the diagnosis relied upon clinical symptoms, serum thyroxine, TRAb, thyroid ultrasound and orbital computed tomography. The source of the PBMCs was over 8.5 ml of fresh peripheral blood. This clonotype was recorded at least ten times. Its specificity is not known. V was pared by 5 bases and J by 6 bases, with 14 bases between. The CDR3 is 13 amino acids. Per germline, CDR1 SGHVS and CDR2 FNYEAQ. Amplifying from RNA transcripts, the study obtained TCR beta CDR3 regions. Second-round multiplex PCR followed a first-round RT-PCR using HTBI primers. MiXCR, run by TCRdb on the multiplex PCR reads, gives a single entry per CDR3 protein. The sample shows approximately 160,000 distinct CDR3 sequences, just under 40% of them seen only once.

Findings and caveats of the study: Detected in blood as well were most expanded thyroid clonotypes with frequency above 0.001.

The TCR comes from a young man with Graves' ophthalmopathy. V gene TRBV7-6 combines with J gene TRBJ2-7, with a tentative D call TRBD1 (6 bases). Sequencing was carried out using peripheral blood. The CDR3 bases are TGTGCCAGCAGCCACCAGGACAGTCCCGAGCAGTACTTC. Protein: CASSHQDSPEQYF.